This T cell receptor beta chain was recovered during a study of spatial heterogeneity in lung cancer. This CDR3 comprises 13 residues. Trimming took 7 bases from V and 6 from J, leaving 15 bases between them. Germline CDR1 SNHLY, CDR2 FYNNEI. Specified time point: blood at routine non-recurrence follow-up after resection. TCRdb recomputed calls from the 5' RACE reads with MiXCR, one row per CDR3 protein. Counted here are 30,000 to 40,000 distinct CDR3 sequences, approximately 8% occurring once; the ten biggest clones make up about 9.4%. This clonotype appeared many times. The chain joins TRBV2 to TRBJ1-2; D possibly corresponds to TRBD1 (6 bases). This receptor was obtained from a male donor with early-stage non-small cell lung cancer. Sequences were derived from PBMCs, sampled at follow-up. The CDR3 loop is CASKDRDTDGYTF. DNA of the CDR3: TGTGCCAGCAAAGACCGGGACACGGATGGCTACACCTTC.